This TCR beta chain emerged from a study of cytomegalovirus exposure and HLA in healthy donors. Notes on this clone: As yet, its antigen is unknown.

The PCR used 60 Vbeta and 13 Jbeta primers. Only in-frame clones appear in the TCRdb table, and some are missing; sequencing was by immunoSEQ multiplex PCR. Its clone listing holds 200,000 to 250,000 clones. The CDR3 consists of 16 residues. J gave up 3 bases and V 4 bases, and 9 bases lay outside the gene matches. Germline lookup yields CDR1 LGHNA and CDR2 YSLEER. Findings and caveats of the study: A later look showed TCR association rates differing by HLA locus, highest for DRB1 and lowest for HLA-C. In vitro, a few CMV-associated chains proved specific for CMV antigens.

Sequenced material: PBMCs. The rearrangement uses TRBV4-3 and TRBJ2-3; TRBD2 matches at 8 bases. This receptor was identified in a woman younger than 45 in good health and CMV-seropositive. The CDR3 protein is CASSLGASGSTDTQYF. The CDR3 DNA is TGCGCCAGCAGCCTCGGGGCCAGCGGGAGTACAGATACGCAGTATTTT.